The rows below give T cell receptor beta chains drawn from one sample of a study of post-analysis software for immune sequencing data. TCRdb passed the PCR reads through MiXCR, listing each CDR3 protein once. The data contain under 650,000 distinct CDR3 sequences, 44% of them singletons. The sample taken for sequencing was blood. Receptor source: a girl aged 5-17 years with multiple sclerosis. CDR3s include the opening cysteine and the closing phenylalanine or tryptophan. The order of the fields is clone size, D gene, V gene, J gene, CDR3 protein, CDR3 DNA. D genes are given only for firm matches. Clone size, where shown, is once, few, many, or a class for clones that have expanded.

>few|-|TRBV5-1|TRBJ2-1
CASSSTRTSAGEQFF
TGCGCCAGCAGCTCGACTCGGACGTCTGCGGGTGAGCAGTTCTTC
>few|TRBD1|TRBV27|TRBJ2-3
CASSPLPGQGAPDTQYF
TGTGCCAGCAGTCCTCTCCCGGGACAGGGGGCACCAGATACGCAGTATTTT
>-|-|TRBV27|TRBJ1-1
CASTLSGHVNTEAFF
TGTGCCAGCACCCTCAGTGGGCATGTGAACACTGAAGCTTTCTTT
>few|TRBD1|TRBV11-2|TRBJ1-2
CASSLDPRQGGHGYTF
TGTGCCAGCAGCTTAGATCCCCGACAGGGGGGTCATGGCTACACCTTC
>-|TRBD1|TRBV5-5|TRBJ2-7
CASSLEAGGTYEQYF
TGTGCCAGCAGCTTGGAGGCAGGGGGTACCTACGAGCAGTACTTC
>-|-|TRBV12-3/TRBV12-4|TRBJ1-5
CASSFRANQPQHF
TGTGCCAGCAGTTTCCGGGCGAATCAGCCCCAGCATTTT
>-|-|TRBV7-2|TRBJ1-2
CASSFFGRLNYGYTF
TGTGCCAGCAGCTTCTTCGGCAGGCTAAACTATGGCTACACCTTC
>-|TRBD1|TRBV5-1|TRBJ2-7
CASSRQGGGSYEQYF
TGCGCCAGCAGCCGACAGGGTGGAGGCTCCTACGAGCAGTACTTC
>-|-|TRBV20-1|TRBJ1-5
CSARDGSQGLNQPQHF
TGCAGTGCTAGAGATGGTTCCCAGGGCCTCAATCAGCCCCAGCATTTT
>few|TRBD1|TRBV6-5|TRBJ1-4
CASSSGTGPEKLFF
TGTGCCAGCAGTTCCGGGACAGGTCCAGAAAAACTGTTTTTT
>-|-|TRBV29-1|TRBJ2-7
CSVVVGYEQYF
TGCAGCGTTGTGGTGGGCTACGAGCAGTACTTC
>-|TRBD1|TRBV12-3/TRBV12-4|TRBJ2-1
CASRTQGDEQFF
TGTGCCAGCAGGACCCAGGGGGATGAGCAGTTCTTC
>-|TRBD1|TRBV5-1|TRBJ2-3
CASSFTGDRWGDTQYF
TGCGCCAGCAGCTTCACAGGGGATCGCTGGGGAGATACGCAGTATTTT
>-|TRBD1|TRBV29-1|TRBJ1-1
CSVEDRGRGTEAFF
TGCAGCGTTGAAGACAGGGGGCGCGGGACTGAAGCTTTCTTT
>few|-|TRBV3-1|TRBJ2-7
CASSGSPGASYEQYF
TGTGCCAGCAGCGGATCACCGGGCGCCTCCTACGAGCAGTACTTC
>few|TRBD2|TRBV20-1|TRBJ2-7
CSARDAGGSYEQYF
TGCAGTGCTAGAGATGCGGGAGGGTCCTACGAGCAGTACTTC
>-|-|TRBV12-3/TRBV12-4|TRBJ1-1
CASSLVSRYEAFF
TGTGCCAGCAGTTTAGTCTCTCGGTATGAAGCTTTCTTT
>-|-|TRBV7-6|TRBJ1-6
CASSLLAPEGSYNSPLHF
TGTGCCAGCAGCTTATTGGCCCCAGAGGGCTCCTATAATTCACCCCTCCACTTT
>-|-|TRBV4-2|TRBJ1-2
CASSQDGDRRLVGYTF
TGTGCCAGCAGCCAAGACGGAGACAGGCGGTTGGTTGGCTACACCTTC
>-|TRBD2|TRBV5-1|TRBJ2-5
CASSLGGTSGRETQYF
TGCGCCAGCAGCTTGGGGGGGACTAGCGGGAGAGAGACCCAGTACTTC
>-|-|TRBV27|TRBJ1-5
CASSSAGIPDNQPQHF
TGTGCCAGCAGTTCAGCGGGCATTCCAGACAATCAGCCCCAGCATTTT
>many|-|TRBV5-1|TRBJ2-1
CASSSNLAPEQFF
TGCGCCAGCAGCTCCAACTTAGCGCCTGAGCAGTTCTTC
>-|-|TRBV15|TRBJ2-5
CATSRDSGQETQYF
TGTGCCACCAGCAGAGATTCTGGACAAGAGACCCAGTACTTC
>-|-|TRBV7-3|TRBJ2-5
CASSPRSGANKETQYF
TGTGCCAGCAGCCCACGTAGTGGGGCAAACAAAGAGACCCAGTACTTC
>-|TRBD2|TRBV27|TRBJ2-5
CASLPLGGETQYF
TGTGCCAGCCTGCCCCTGGGAGGGGAGACCCAGTACTTC
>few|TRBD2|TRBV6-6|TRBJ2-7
CASSSTLAANYEQYF
TGTGCCAGCAGTTCAACACTAGCGGCCAACTACGAGCAGTACTTC
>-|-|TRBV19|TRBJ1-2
CASSLSQKDIYGYTF
TGTGCCAGTAGTCTGAGCCAGAAAGACATCTATGGCTACACCTTC
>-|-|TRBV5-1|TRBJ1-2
CASSLTVGGSSYGYTF
TGCGCCAGCAGCTTGACCGTGGGGGGCTCCAGCTATGGCTACACCTTC
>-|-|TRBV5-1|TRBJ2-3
CASSLGGVSTDTQYF
TGCGCCAGCAGCTTGGGCGGGGTGTCGACAGATACGCAGTATTTT
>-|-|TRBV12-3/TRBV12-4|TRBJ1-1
CASSPTVLGAFF
TGTGCCAGCAGCCCGACGGTACTGGGAGCTTTCTTT
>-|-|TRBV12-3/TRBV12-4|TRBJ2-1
CASSFPNSHNEQFF
TGTGCCAGCAGTTTCCCCAACAGTCACAATGAGCAGTTCTTC
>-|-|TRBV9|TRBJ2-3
CASSVGGGDTQYF
TGTGCCAGCAGCGTAGGAGGGGGAGATACGCAGTATTTT
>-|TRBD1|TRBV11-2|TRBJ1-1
CASGKGGSEAFF
TGTGCCAGCGGGAAAGGGGGCTCTGAAGCTTTCTTT
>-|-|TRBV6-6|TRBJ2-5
CASVGGDQETHYF
TGTGCCAGCGTGGGTGGGGATCAAGAGACCCATTACTTC
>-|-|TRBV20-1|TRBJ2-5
CSAAVPGRETQYF
TGCAGTGCAGCAGTGCCAGGGCGCGAGACCCAGTACTTC
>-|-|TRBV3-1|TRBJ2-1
CASSPVPSPLYNEQFF
TGTGCCAGCAGCCCCGTCCCGTCACCTCTCTACAATGAGCAGTTCTTC
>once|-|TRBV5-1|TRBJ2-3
CASSSSISSTDTQYF
TGCGCCAGCAGCTCGAGTATCTCTAGCACAGATACGCAGTATTTT
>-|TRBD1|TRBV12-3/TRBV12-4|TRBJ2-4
CASSLLGQGVGAKNIQYF
TGTGCCAGCAGTTTATTGGGACAGGGTGTGGGGGCCAAAAACATTCAGTACTTC
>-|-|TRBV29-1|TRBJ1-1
CSVELGQAFF
TGCAGCGTTGAATTAGGGCAAGCTTTCTTT
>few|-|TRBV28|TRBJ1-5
CASSTVARNQPQHF
TGTGCCAGCAGCACAGTAGCCCGCAATCAGCCCCAGCATTTT
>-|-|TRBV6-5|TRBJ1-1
CASSYRGGAEAFF
TGTGCCAGCAGTTACCGCGGGGGCGCTGAAGCTTTCTTT
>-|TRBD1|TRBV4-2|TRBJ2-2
CASSPDRGRTGELFF
TGTGCCAGCAGCCCCGACAGGGGACGGACCGGGGAGCTGTTTTTT
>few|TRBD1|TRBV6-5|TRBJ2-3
CASSYSRQGDTDTQYF
TGTGCCAGCAGTTACTCACGACAGGGGGATACAGATACGCAGTATTTT
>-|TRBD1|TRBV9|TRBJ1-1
CASSGQGALDTEAFF
TGTGCCAGCAGCGGACAGGGGGCGCTGGACACTGAAGCTTTCTTT
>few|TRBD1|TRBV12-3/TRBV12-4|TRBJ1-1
CASSPGQGPGTEAFF
TGTGCCAGCAGCCCGGGACAGGGGCCGGGGACTGAAGCTTTCTTT
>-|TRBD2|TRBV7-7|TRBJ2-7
CASSLVGREGSHEQYF
TGTGCTAGCAGCTTAGTTGGGCGGGAGGGCTCCCACGAGCAGTACTTC
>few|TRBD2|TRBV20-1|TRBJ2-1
CSASLGLAGDYNEQFF
TGCAGTGCTAGTTTGGGACTAGCGGGAGACTACAATGAGCAGTTCTTC
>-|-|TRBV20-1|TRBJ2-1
CSATKDVYNEQFF
TGCAGTGCTACTAAGGACGTTTACAATGAGCAGTTCTTC
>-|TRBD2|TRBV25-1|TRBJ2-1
CASSESGLALNEQFF
TGTGCCAGCAGTGAATCGGGACTAGCATTGAATGAGCAGTTCTTC
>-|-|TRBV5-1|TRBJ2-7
CASSLEVTYEQYF
TGCGCCAGCAGCTTGGAGGTTACCTACGAGCAGTACTTC
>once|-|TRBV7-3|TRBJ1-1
CASSPGRGAAEAFF
TGTGCCAGCAGCCCGGGTAGGGGGGCCGCTGAAGCTTTCTTT
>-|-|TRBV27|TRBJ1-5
CASSLSEGTQPQHF
TGTGCCAGCAGTTTATCGGAGGGGACTCAGCCCCAGCATTTT
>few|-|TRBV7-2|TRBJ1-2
CASSLLREANYGYTF
TGTGCCAGCAGCTTACTCAGGGAAGCTAACTATGGCTACACCTTC
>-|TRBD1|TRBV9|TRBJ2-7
CASTEGAGEQYF
TGTGCCAGCACCGAGGGGGCGGGCGAGCAGTACTTC